A single sample gave rise to the 18 T cell receptor beta chains below, sequenced in a study of response to subunit inactivated influenza vaccine. MiXCR, run by TCRdb on the RT-PCR reads, gives a single entry per CDR3 protein. The sample contains hundreds of thousands of distinct CDR3 sequences, 14% of which appear only once. The sequencing here drew on PBMCs from blood, taken 14 to 15 days before vaccination. These receptors were obtained from a man aged 50 to 59 who received an inactivated influenza vaccine.

The J gene is TRBJ2-4, the V gene TRBV20-1, with D uncertain. Deletions cut 5 bases from V and 0 bases from J, with 14 bases between. Germline CDR1 is DFQATT and CDR2 is SNEGSKA (reference sequence). The CDR3 sequence is 15 residues long. The CDR3 protein is CSAPTPFIAKNIQYF. CDR3 nucleotide sequence: TGCAGTGCTCCGACACCTTTCATAGCCAAAAACATTCAGTACTTC.

This clonotype was found a few times. The chain links TRBV4-1 to TRBJ2-4; D not resolved. V was clipped by 4 bases and J by 0 bases, with 10 bases between them. The CDR3 contains 15 residues. Germline V gene data show CDR1 as MGHRA and CDR2 as YSYEKL. The CDR3 region is CASSPLVLAKNIQYF. CDR3 bases: TGCGCCAGCAGCCCTTTGGTCCTAGCCAAAAACATTCAGTACTTC.

The chain recombines TRBV27 with TRBJ2-1; no definite D call. This CDR3 spans 14 amino acids. Trimming stripped 5 bases from V and 6 bases from J, with 14 bases between. The V gene's germline CDR1 is MNHEY and CDR2 SMNVEV (reference sequence). The CDR3 nucleotides are TGTGCCAGCAGTGCCACCCTAAGGGCCAATGAGCAGTTCTTC. Translated, it gives CASSATLRANEQFF.

Only a few counts were recorded for this clonotype. The genes are TRBV5-4 and TRBJ2-3; the D call may be TRBD1 or TRBD2 (5 bases each). V lost 10 bases, J lost 1 base, and 16 bases lay in between. CDR1 is SGHNT and CDR2 is YYREEE in the germline V gene (reference sequence). This CDR3 region has 14 residues. The CDR3 here is CAGRDHGRTDTQYF. The CDR3 DNA is TGTGCCGGCCGGGACCACGGACGCACAGATACGCAGTATTTT.

J is TRBJ1-2 and V is TRBV6-4; 7 nucleotides match TRBD1. Germline CDR1 is MRHNA and CDR2 is SNTAGT. V was pared by 2 bases and J by 4 bases, with 1 base of the junction left unmatched. The CDR3 has 13 residues. The CDR3 loop reads CASSDTGAYGYTF. In DNA form, the CDR3 reads TGTGCCAGCAGTGACACAGGGGCCTATGGCTACACCTTC.

This chain connects TRBV18 to TRBJ1-2, with TRBD1 identical over 10 bases. The CDR3 contains 14 residues. V trimming: 6 bases; J trimming: 7 bases; junction bases outside the gene matches: 8. Germline CDR1 and CDR2: KGHSH and LQKENI. CDR3 sequence: CASSAPGQGFGYTF. The CDR3 DNA sequence: TGTGCCAGCTCCGCTCCGGGACAGGGGTTTGGCTACACCTTC.

The V gene is TRBV28, the J gene TRBJ2-7; no firm D call. Germline-derived CDR1 and CDR2 are MDHEN and SYDVKM. The CDR3 consists of 14 residues. The V and J ends lost 3 bases and 1 base respectively, with 10 bases between them. Here the CDR3 reads CASSFRSASYEQYF. CDR3 coding DNA: TGTGCCAGCAGTTTCAGATCGGCATCCTACGAGCAGTACTTC. Combining the CDR3 with reference TRBV28 and TRBJ2-7 gives the whole variable domain DVKVTQSSRYLVKRTGEKVFLECVQDMDHENMFWYRQDPGLGLRLIYFSYDVKMKEKGDIPEGYSVSREKKERFSLILESASTNQTSMYLCASSFRSASYEQYFGPGTRLTVT.

This chain links TRBV6-1 with TRBJ2-1; D may be TRBD2 (7 bases). This CDR3 is 16 amino acids long. Germline V gives CDR1 MNHNS, CDR2 SASEGT. V was cut by 3 bases and J by 5 bases, with 17 bases left in between. The DNA of the CDR3 is TGTGCCAGCAGTGATTGGGGGAGGGGGGCGGACAATGAGCAGTTCTTC. Translated, it gives CASSDWGRGADNEQFF.

In its sample, this clonotype was seen a few times. This chain joins TRBV27 and TRBJ2-5; 13 bases are a match to TRBD2. The V segment lost 5 bases and the J segment 1 base; nucleotides outside the gene matches: 4. The CDR3 spans 16 residues. Germline V gene lookup returns CDR1 MNHEY and CDR2 SMNVEV (reference sequence). This CDR3 is CASSPGLAGSQETQYF. The CDR3 DNA is TGTGCCAGCAGTCCGGGACTAGCGGGGTCCCAAGAGACCCAGTACTTC.

CDR3 nucleotides: TGTGCCAGCAGTCCCGGGACTAGCGGGGCCTCGCAGTATTTT. Amino acids: CASSPGTSGASQYF. The chain carries TRBV12-3 or TRBV12-4 and TRBJ2-3; 13 nucleotides align to TRBD2. V shed 5 bases, J shed 10 bases, and the junction held 6 bases outside the gene matches. The CDR3 runs 14 residues.

The genes are TRBV2 and TRBJ2-7; D remains unclear. V lost 5 bases, J lost 4 bases, and 9 bases lay in between. Germline assignment: CDR1 SNHLY and CDR2 FYNNEI. The length of the CDR3 is 12 residues. The CDR3 here is CASSTDLYEQYF. For the CDR3, the DNA is TGTGCCAGCAGTACAGATTTATACGAGCAGTACTTC.

The gene calls are TRBV10-3 and TRBJ1-1; 7 positions agree with TRBD1. This CDR3 contains 13 residues. Looked up from germline, CDR1 is ENHRY and CDR2 is SYGVKD. V shed 7 bases, J shed 9 bases, and the junction held 11 bases outside the gene matches. CDR3 sequence: CAITYDRASQAFF. DNA for the CDR3: TGTGCCATCACTTATGACAGGGCGTCTCAAGCTTTCTTT.

This sequence joins TRBV7-6 and TRBJ1-4; 11 bases align to TRBD1. This CDR3 comprises 18 residues. Unmatched junction bases numbered 16, after V lost 5 bases and J lost 8 bases. Germline values: CDR1 SGHVS, CDR2 FNYEAQ. The CDR3 coding sequence is TGTGCCAGCAGCCCGAACCCAAGGACAGGGGGCGCACAGGAAAAACTGTTTTTT. Translating gives CASSPNPRTGGAQEKLFF.

The rearrangement uses TRBV24-1 and TRBJ1-6; D not certain. The CDR3 extends over 13 amino acids. CDR1 is KGHDR, CDR2 SFDVKD, per germline. Trimming removed 9 bases from V and 10 bases from J, with 15 bases in between. In nucleotides, the CDR3 is TGTGCCACCCAACGGACCACGGGGTCACCCCTCCACTTT. Its protein product is CATQRTTGSPLHF.

This clonotype has at least ten counts. CDR3 coding DNA: TGCAGTGCTACGGACAGGGGGATGACTAACACTGAAGCTTTCTTT. Protein: CSATDRGMTNTEAFF. The chain is built from TRBV20-1 and TRBJ1-1; TRBD1 aligns across 10 bases. In germline, CDR1 is DFQATT, CDR2 SNEGSKA (reference sequence). The CDR3 is 15 residues long. Trimming took 4 bases from V and 2 from J; bases not matched to a gene: 7.

The sample holds one count of this clonotype. The rearrangement uses TRBV5-1 and TRBJ2-7; D not resolved. Trimming stripped 4 bases from V and 6 bases from J, with 17 bases between. The CDR3 sequence is 14 residues long. Germline V gene sequence: CDR1 SGHRS, CDR2 YFSETQ. The CDR3 DNA sequence: TGCGCCAGCAGCCTAGGACGTCCTGGATTCGAGCAGTACTTC. This codes for CASSLGRPGFEQYF.

V and J are TRBV9 and TRBJ1-5; D gene uncertain. This CDR3 has 14 residues. Per the germline V gene, CDR1 is SGDLS and CDR2 is YYNGEE. With 4 bases removed from V and 6 bases from J, the gap between germline ends came to 14 bases. The CDR3 sequence is CASSSTGMGQPQHF. CDR3 DNA sequence: TGTGCCAGCAGCTCCACGGGTATGGGTCAGCCCCAGCATTTT.

The gene calls are TRBV7-9 and TRBJ2-7; 8 positions agree with TRBD2. J was trimmed by 3 bases and V by 2 bases; bases with no gene match: 9. CDR1 is SEHNR, CDR2 FQNEAQ, per germline (reference sequence). The CDR3 runs 16 residues. CDR3 loop: CASSLWGAGGFYEQYF. CDR3 in DNA: TGTGCCAGCAGCTTATGGGGTGCGGGGGGATTCTACGAGCAGTACTTC. The full variable domain, completed using reference TRBV7-9 and TRBJ2-7, is DTGVSQNPRHKITKRGQNVTFRCDPISEHNRLYWYRQTLGQGPEFLTYFQNEAQLEKSRLLSDRFSAERPKGSFSTLEIQRTEQGDSAMYLCASSLWGAGGFYEQYFGPGTRLTVT.